The rows below give T cell receptor beta chains drawn from one sample of a study of cytomegalovirus exposure and HLA in healthy donors. Only in-frame clones appear in the TCRdb table, and some are missing; sequencing was by immunoSEQ multiplex PCR. The sample shows about 96,000 clones, and around 3.6% sits with its ten largest clones. Sequenced material: PBMCs. The source of these receptors is a woman in her thirties in good health and CMV-seronegative. Each CDR3 is given with its conserved first and last residue. Each record gives: CDR3 length, D gene, V gene, J gene, CDR3 protein, CDR3 DNA. The D gene is left open where the match is weak.

17,TRBD1,TRBV28,TRBJ1-5,CASSSSFGTAYNQPQHF,TGTGCCAGCAGTTCCTCATTCGGGACAGCTTACAATCAGCCCCAGCATTTT
12,NA,TRBV25-1,TRBJ2-5,CASSRDIETQYF,TGTGCCAGCAGCCGGGACATTGAGACCCAGTACTTC
16,TRBD1,TRBV7-6,TRBJ1-5,CASSPLTGDSNQPQHF,TGTGCCAGCAGCCCCCTGACAGGGGATAGCAATCAGCCCCAGCATTTT
14,TRBD1,TRBV9,TRBJ1-2,CASSADRESYGYTF,TGTGCCAGCAGCGCCGACAGGGAGAGCTATGGCTACACCTTC
13,NA,TRBV7-3,TRBJ1-1,CASSLGGVTEAFF,TGTGCCAGTTCCCTAGGAGGGGTTACTGAAGCTTTCTTT
11,NA,TRBV7-8,TRBJ2-7,CASSRGYEQYF,TGTGCCAGCAGCCGAGGATACGAGCAGTACTTC
13,NA,TRBV29-1,TRBJ2-5,CSVEGGTQETQYF,TGCAGCGTTGAGGGGGGGACACAAGAGACCCAGTACTTC
14,TRBD2,TRBV6-6,TRBJ2-7,CASSYGREAYEQYF,TGTGCCAGCAGTTATGGGCGGGAGGCCTACGAGCAGTACTTC
17,TRBD1,TRBV10-1,TRBJ1-5,CARALRDRESGPQPQHF,TGCGCCAGGGCTCTCCGGGACAGGGAAAGTGGGCCTCAGCCCCAGCATTTT
16,NA,TRBV9,TRBJ2-3,CASSRGWQAETDTQYF,TGTGCCAGCAGCCGGGGGTGGCAGGCCGAGACAGATACGCAGTATTTT